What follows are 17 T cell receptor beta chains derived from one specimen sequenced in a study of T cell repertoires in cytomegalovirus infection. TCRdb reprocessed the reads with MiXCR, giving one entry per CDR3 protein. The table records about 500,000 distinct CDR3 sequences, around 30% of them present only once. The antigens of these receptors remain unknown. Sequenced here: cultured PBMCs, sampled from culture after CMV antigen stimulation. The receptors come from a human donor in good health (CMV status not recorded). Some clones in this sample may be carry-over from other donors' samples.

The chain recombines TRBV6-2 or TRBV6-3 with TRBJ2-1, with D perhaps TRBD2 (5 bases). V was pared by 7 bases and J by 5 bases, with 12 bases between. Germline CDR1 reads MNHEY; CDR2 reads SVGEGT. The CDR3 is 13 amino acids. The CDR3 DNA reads TGTGCCAGCAAACCGGACGGGAACAATGAGCAGTTCTTC. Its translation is CASKPDGNNEQFF.

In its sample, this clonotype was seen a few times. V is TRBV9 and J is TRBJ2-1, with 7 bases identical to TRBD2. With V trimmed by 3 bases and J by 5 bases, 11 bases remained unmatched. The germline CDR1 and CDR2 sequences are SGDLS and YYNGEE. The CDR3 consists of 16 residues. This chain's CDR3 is CASSAEERGPNNEQFF. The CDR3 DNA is TGTGCCAGCAGCGCCGAAGAGCGGGGCCCAAACAATGAGCAGTTCTTC.

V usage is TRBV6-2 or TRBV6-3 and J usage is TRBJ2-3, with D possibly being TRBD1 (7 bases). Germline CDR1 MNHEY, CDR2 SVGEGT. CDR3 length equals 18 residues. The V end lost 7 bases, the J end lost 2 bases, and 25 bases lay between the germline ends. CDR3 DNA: TGTGCCAGCAAGGGACTTTTACGGGACAGCTCCTCCACAGATACGCAGTATTTT. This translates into CASKGLLRDSSSTDTQYF.

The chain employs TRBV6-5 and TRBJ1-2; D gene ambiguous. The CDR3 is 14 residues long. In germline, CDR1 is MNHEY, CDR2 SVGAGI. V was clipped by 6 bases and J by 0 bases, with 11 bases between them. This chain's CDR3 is CASSMDGSNYGYTF. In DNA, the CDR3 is TGTGCCAGCAGCATGGACGGCTCTAACTATGGCTACACCTTC.

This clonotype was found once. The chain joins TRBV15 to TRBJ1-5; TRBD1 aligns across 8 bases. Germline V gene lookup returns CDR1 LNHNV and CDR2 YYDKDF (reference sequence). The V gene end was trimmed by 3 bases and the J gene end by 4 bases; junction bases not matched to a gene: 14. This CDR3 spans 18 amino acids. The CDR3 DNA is TGTGCCACCAGCAGTCCCAAGGGCCACAGGGGGTCGAATCAGCCCCAGCATTTT. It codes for CATSSPKGHRGSNQPQHF.

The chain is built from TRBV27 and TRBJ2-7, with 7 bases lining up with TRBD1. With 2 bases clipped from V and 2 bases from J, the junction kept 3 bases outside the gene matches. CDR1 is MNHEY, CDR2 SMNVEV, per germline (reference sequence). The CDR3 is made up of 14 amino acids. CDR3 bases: TGTGCCAGCAGTTTAAGGGGGCCACCCTACGAGCAGTACGTC. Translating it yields CASSLRGPPYEQYV.

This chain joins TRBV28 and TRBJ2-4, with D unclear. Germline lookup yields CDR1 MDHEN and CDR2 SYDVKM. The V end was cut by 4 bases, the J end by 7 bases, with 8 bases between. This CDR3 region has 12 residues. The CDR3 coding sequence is TGTGCCAGCAGTTCAGCATTGAACATTCAGTACTTC. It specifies CASSSALNIQYF.

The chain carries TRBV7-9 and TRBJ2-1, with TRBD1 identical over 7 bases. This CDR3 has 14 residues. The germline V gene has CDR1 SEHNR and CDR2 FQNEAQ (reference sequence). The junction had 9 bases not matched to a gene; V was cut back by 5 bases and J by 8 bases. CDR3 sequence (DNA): TGTGCCAGCAGCGGGAAAGACAGGGTCCATGAGCAGTTCTTC. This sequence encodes CASSGKDRVHEQFF.

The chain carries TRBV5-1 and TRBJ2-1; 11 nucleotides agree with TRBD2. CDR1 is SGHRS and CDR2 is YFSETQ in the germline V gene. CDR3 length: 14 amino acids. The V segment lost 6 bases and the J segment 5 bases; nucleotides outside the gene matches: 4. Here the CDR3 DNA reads TGCGCCAGCAAATCGGGACTAGCGGACAATGAGCAGTTCTTC. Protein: CASKSGLADNEQFF.

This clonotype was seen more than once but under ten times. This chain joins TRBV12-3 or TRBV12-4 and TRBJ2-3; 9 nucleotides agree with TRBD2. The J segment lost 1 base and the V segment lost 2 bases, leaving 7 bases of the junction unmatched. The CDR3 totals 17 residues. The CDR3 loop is CASSLRWIAGGTDTQYF. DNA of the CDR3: TGTGCCAGCAGTTTACGCTGGATAGCGGGAGGCACAGATACGCAGTATTTT.

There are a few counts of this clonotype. CDR3 sequence: CASSPVTGPSSYEQYF. The CDR3 bases are TGTGCCAGCAGCCCGGTCACCGGGCCAAGCTCCTACGAGCAGTACTTC. V and J are TRBV5-4 and TRBJ2-7; D is unresolved. The CDR3 consists of 16 residues. V shed 4 bases and J shed 0 bases, with 17 bases lying between them. Germline loops: CDR1 SGHNT, CDR2 YYREEE (reference sequence).

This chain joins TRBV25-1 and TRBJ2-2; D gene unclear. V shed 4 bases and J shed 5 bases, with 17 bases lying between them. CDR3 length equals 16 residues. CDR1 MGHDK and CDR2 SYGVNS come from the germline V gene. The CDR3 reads CASSAGRSSWTGELFF. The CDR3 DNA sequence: TGTGCCAGCAGTGCCGGACGGAGCTCGTGGACCGGGGAGCTGTTTTTT.

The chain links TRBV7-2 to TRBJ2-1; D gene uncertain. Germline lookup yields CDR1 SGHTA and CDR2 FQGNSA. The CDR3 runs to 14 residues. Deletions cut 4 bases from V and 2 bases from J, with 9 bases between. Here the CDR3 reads CASSSLTTYNEQFF. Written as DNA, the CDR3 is TGTGCCAGCAGCTCGCTCACGACCTACAATGAGCAGTTCTTC. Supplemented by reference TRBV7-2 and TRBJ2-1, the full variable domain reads GAGVSQSPSNKVTEKGKDVELRCDPISGHTALYWYRQSLGQGLEFLIYFQGNSAPDKSGLPSDRFSAERTGGSVSTLTIQRTQQEDSAVYLCASSSLTTYNEQFFGPGTRLTVL.

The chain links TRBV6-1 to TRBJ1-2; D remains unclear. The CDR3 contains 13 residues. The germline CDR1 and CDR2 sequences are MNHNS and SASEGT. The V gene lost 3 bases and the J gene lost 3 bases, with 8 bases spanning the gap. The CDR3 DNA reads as TGTGCCAGCAGTGAGTCTCAGGACTATGGCTACACCTTC. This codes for CASSESQDYGYTF.

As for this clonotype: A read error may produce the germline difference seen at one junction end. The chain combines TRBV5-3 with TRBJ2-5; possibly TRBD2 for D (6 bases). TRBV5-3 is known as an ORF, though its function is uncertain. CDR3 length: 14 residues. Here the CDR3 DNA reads TGTGCCAGCAGCTTGGAGGGTGGGGTGGAGACCCAGTACTTC. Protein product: CASSLEGGVETQYF.

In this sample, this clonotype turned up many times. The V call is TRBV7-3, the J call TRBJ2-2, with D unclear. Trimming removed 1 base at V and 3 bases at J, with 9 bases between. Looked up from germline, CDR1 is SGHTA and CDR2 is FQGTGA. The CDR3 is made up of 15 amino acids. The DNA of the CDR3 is TGTGCCAGCAGCTTAATGGCCTCCTACACCGGGGAGCTGTTTTTT. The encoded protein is CASSLMASYTGELFF.

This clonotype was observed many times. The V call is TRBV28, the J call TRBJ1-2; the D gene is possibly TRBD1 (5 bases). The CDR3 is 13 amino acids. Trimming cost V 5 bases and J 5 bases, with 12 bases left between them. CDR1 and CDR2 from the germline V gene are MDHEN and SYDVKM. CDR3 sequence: CASSPGGGYGYTF. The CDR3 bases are TGTGCCAGCAGTCCCGGGGGGGGGTATGGCTACACCTTC.